This T cell receptor beta chain was profiled in a study of blood T cell repertoires in COVID-19. Study-wide context: The cDNA or gDNA used as material had been derived from T cells, B-cell-depleted T cells, or PBMCs.

CDR3 length: 14 residues. Germline V lookup: CDR1 MNHEY, CDR2 SMNVEV (reference sequence). V was clipped by 5 bases and J by 3 bases; unmatched bases: 4. Assay used: immunoSEQ multiplex PCR; TCRdb lists only in-frame clones, some missing. The sample carries approximately 200,000 clones, roughly nine tenths recorded once. What was sequenced was peripheral blood. The V call is TRBV27, the J call TRBJ2-4, with TRBD1 matching 7 bases. The origin of this receptor is a man in his 70s with acute or convalescent COVID-19. In nucleotides, the CDR3 is TGTGCCAGCAGTCTACGGGACAGCAAAAACATTCAGTACTTC. It codes for CASSLRDSKNIQYF.